Here is one T cell receptor (beta chain) with its context. Antigen: not known. The table came from immunoSEQ multiplex PCR; TCRdb's copy has only in-frame clones and leaves some out. The sample carries 140,000 to 150,000 clones, 80% to 95% recorded once. Trimming pared 2 bases from V and 4 bases from J, leaving 14 bases between. CDR3 length equals 15 residues. Germline V lookup: CDR1 SGHTS, CDR2 YDEGEE. The data originate from a study of T cell responses to AZD1222 COVID-19 vaccine. Study-level results: It was only after the peak T cell response that any repertoires were sampled. Baseline antibody screening turned up just 6 or 7 seropositive AZD1222 recipients.

This receptor was obtained from an adult who received the AZD1222 COVID-19 vaccine. Sequencing used peripheral blood, obtained 28 days after the second AZD1222 dose. This rearrangement joins TRBV5-8 to TRBJ2-3; unclear D gene. The CDR3 protein is CASSFGFHSPDTQYF. The CDR3, as DNA: TGTGCCAGCAGCTTTGGGTTCCACAGCCCAGATACGCAGTATTTT.